This T cell receptor beta chain is drawn from a study of CD8 T cells in Susac syndrome. CDR3 length: 13 amino acids. The germline V gene encodes CDR1 DFQATT and CDR2 SNEGSKA (reference sequence). The germline V and J ends were trimmed by 0 bases and 6 bases, with 11 bases remaining between them. RNA in amounts of roughly 0.45 to 1 ug was reverse transcribed with random hexamers. TCRdb re-called the immunoSEQ multiplex PCR reads with MiXCR, one entry per CDR3 protein. This sample carries 55,000 to 75,000 distinct CDR3 sequences, around 93% of them seen once, and the ten largest clones take over 0.12%.

This TCR came from a human donor with Susac syndrome. The sequencing sample was made of CD4+ T cells from PBMCs. The J gene is TRBJ1-2, the V gene TRBV20-1; D is possibly TRBD1 (5 bases). CDR3 residues: CSARDPGRDGYTF. The DNA for the CDR3 is TGCAGTGCTAGAGATCCGGGGCGGGATGGCTACACCTTC.